This T cell receptor beta chain was sequenced during a study of blood T cell repertoires in COVID-19 (dated by TCRdb to the early 2020s). With regard to the full study: Samples from collaborators originated in the United States, Italy and Spain and spanned both the acute and convalescent phases of COVID-19. The material from the prospective study consisted of cDNA or gDNA derived from T cells, B-cell-depleted T cells, or PBMCs. Subjects who had been exposed to COVID-19, were actively infected with it, or had recovered from it provided the deeply sampled blood TCRbeta repertoires that made up the dataset. The repertoires were released in a freely available public database intended as a resource for research on the immune response to SARS-CoV-2. The samples were drawn from the first 160 participants of the ongoing ImmuneRACE study and from 1,254 subjects provided by 6 global collaborators. A de-identified subject ID, COVID-19 status, age in years and sex were almost always included in the sample metadata. Where available, HLA class I and class II types were obtained from metadata supplied by the sample provider rather than from assay-based typing.

A note on this clone: Its target antigen remains unknown. One base away there is no much larger clone; base qualities are not given.

Enrolling through a virtual design, the prospective study's participants ranged in age from about 18 to 89 years and lived across 24 United States geographic areas. In the prospective study, cohorts were assigned on the basis of participant-reported clinical history obtained from a screening survey and a study questionnaire. Recovered participants in ImmuneRACE Cohort 3 were defined as having two consecutive negative NP/OP PCR tests, clearance from a healthcare professional, or resolution of symptoms. In the prospective study, mobile phlebotomists collected whole blood, serum and a nasopharyngeal or oropharyngeal swab from each participant. Prospective study participants could optionally give additional blood draws and questionnaires over an approximately two-month period. Before DNA extraction, prospective study blood samples were shipped either frozen or at room temperature. CDR1 MNHEY and CDR2 SVGAGI were looked up in the germline V gene. Trimming takes 8 bases from V and 5 bases from J, and the germline ends sit 16 bases apart. Including cysteine and phenylalanine, the CDR3 has 14 amino acids. The read is trimmed to its CDR3 DNA, 42 bases read in frame from base 1.

The paper's findings and limits, for the study overall: How much clinical and demographic metadata was included differed by source and by participant, and the metadata was provided uncurated.

The immunoSEQ Assay, a bias-controlled multiplex PCR, was used to amplify TCRbeta CDR3 regions from genomic DNA. The original pipeline was this. The number of nucleated cells in each sample was estimated from the amplification of reference gene primers within the assay. To quantify the absolute abundance of each unique TCRbeta CDR3 rearrangement, sequence reads were collapsed and filtered. For each sample, productive Simpson clonality was calculated as the square root of Simpson's diversity index across productive rearrangements. TCRdb re-hosts the immuneACCESS table, in-frame sequences only. Its copies lack some clones; in the studies checked, an unresolved V gene accounts for under half of them, and the cause for the rest is not known. Clonal size and the V and J genes are those of that table, whereas D and trimming came from the DNA. The sample yields about 100,000 clones; 80% to 90% were counted once. The top ten hold approximately 2.4% of the sample.

The sequence derives from a woman in her fifties or sixties who had recovered from COVID-19. Sample: PBMCs or T cells enriched from blood (not recorded which). The V and J genes are TRBV6-5 and TRBJ2-1, with an unclear D gene assignment. The CDR3 reads as follows: CASGLPYYDNEQFF. The nucleotide sequence is given as TGTGCCAGCGGCCTACCCTACTACGACAATGAGCAGTTCTTC.